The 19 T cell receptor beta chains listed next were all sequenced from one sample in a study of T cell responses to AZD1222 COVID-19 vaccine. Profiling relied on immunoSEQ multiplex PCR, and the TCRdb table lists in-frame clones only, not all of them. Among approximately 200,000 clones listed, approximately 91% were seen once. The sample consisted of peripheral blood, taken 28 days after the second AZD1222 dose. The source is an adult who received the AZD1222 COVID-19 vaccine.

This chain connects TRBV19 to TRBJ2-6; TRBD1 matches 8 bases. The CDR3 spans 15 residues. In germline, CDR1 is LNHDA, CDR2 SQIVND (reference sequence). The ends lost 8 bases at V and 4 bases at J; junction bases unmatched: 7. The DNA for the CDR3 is TGTGCCAGTTCTAGACAGGGGACGGGGGCCAACGTCCTGACTTTC. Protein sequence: CASSRQGTGANVLTF.

The CDR3 sequence: CASSQRGFGNSPLHF. The CDR3 coding sequence is TGTGCCAGCAGCCAGCGGGGATTTGGTAATTCACCCCTCCACTTT. The gene calls are TRBV3-1 (or the pseudogene TRBV3-2) and TRBJ1-6; D remains ambiguous. Germline values: CDR1 LGHDT, CDR2 YNNKEL (reference sequence). The CDR3 totals 15 residues. V gave up 3 bases and J gave up 6 bases, with 12 bases separating them.

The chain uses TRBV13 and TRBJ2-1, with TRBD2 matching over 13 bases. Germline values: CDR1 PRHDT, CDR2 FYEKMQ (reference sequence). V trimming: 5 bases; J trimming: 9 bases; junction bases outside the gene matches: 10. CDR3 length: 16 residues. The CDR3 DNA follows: TGTGCCAGCAGCCCCACCGGACTAGCGGGAGACGGTGAGCAGTTCTTC. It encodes CASSPTGLAGDGEQFF.

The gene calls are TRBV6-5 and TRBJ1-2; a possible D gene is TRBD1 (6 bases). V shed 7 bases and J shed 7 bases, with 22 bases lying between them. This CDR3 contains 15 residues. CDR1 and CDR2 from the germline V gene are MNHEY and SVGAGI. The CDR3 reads CASTAETGRYSGYTF. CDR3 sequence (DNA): TGTGCCAGCACCGCAGAAACAGGGAGGTACTCTGGCTACACCTTC.

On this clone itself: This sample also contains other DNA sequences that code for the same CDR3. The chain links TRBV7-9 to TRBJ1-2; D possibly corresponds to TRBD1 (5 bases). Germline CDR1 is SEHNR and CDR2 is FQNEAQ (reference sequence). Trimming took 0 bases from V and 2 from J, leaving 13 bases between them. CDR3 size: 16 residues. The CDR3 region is CASSLAPGTSNYGYTF. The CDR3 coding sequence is TGTGCCAGCAGCTTAGCGCCGGGGACGTCGAACTATGGCTACACCTTC.

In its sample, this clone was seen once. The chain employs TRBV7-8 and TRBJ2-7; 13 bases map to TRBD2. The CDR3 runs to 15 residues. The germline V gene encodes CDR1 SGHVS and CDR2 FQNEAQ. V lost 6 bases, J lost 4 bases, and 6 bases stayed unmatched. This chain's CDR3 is CASRPGLAGEYEQYF. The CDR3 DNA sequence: TGTGCCAGCAGACCAGGACTAGCGGGAGAGTACGAGCAGTACTTC.

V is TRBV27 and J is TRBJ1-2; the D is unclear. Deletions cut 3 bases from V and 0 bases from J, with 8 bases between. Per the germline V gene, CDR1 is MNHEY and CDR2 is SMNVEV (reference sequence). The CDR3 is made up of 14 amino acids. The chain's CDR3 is CASSLTYSNYGYTF. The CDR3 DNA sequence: TGTGCCAGCAGTTTGACCTACTCTAACTATGGCTACACCTTC.

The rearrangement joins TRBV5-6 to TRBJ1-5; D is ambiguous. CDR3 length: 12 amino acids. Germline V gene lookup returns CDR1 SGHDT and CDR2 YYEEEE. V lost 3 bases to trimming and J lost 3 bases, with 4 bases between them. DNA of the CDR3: TGTGCCAGCAGCTGCTACAATCAGCCCCAGCATTTT. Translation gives CASSCYNQPQHF.

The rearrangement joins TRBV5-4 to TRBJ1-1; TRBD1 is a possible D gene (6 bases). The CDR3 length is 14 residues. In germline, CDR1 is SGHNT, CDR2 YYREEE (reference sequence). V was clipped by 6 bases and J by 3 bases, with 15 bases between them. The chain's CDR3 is CASTRWYRDTEAFF. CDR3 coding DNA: TGTGCCAGCACCCGCTGGTACAGGGACACTGAAGCTTTCTTT.

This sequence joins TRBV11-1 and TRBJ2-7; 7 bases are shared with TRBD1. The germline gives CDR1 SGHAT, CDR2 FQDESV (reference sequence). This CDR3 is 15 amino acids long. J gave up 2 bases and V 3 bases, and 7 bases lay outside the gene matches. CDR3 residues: CASSFRDSGPYEQYF. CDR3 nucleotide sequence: TGTGCCAGCAGCTTTAGGGACAGTGGCCCCTACGAGCAGTACTTC.

The CDR3 DNA follows: TGTGCCACTAGAGGGACGCCAAGTCCCCTGAACCAGCCCCAGCATTTT. This encodes CATRGTPSPLNQPQHF. This chain uses TRBV28 with TRBJ1-5; D is perhaps TRBD1 (5 bases). This CDR3 has 16 amino acids. The ends were cut back, 10 bases at V and 7 bases at J, with 26 bases in the middle. The germline V gene has CDR1 MDHEN and CDR2 SYDVKM.

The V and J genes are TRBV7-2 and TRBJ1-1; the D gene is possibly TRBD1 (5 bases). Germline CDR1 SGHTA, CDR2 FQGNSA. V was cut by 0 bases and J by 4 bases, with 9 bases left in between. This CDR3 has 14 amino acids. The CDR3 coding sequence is TGTGCCAGCAGCTTAGCCGGGGACTTCACTGAAGCTTTCTTT. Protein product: CASSLAGDFTEAFF.

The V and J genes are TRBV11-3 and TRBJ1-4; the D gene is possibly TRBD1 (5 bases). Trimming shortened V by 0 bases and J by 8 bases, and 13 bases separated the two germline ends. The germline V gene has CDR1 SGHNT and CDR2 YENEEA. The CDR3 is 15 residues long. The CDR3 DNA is TGTGCCAGCAGCTTAGAGCGGGGGTCTCGGGAAAAACTGTTTTTT. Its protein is CASSLERGSREKLFF.

The CDR3: CASSLALQLAGESDTQYF. As DNA, the CDR3 is TGTGCCAGCAGCTTGGCCCTCCAACTAGCGGGAGAGTCAGATACGCAGTATTTT. This sequence joins TRBV5-8 and TRBJ2-3; 11 nucleotides match TRBD2. This CDR3 spans 18 amino acids. CDR1 and CDR2 from the germline V gene are SGHTS and YDEGEE. The J segment lost 4 bases and the V segment lost 0 bases, leaving 10 bases of the junction unmatched.

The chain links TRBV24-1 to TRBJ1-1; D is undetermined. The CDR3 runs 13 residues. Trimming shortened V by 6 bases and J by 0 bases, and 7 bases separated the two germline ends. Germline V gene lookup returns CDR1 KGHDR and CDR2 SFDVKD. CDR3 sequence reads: CATSTNMNTEAFF. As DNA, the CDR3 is TGTGCCACCAGTACAAACATGAACACTGAAGCTTTCTTT.

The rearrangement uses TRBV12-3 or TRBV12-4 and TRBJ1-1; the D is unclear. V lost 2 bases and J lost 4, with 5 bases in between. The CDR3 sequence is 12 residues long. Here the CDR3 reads CASSLRATEAFF. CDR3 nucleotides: TGTGCCAGCAGTTTAAGGGCCACTGAAGCTTTCTTT.

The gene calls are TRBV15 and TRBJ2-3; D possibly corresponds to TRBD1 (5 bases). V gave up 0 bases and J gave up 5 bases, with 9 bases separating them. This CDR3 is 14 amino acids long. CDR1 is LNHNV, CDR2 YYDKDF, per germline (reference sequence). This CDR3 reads CATSRDTQGDTQYF. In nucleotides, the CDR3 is TGTGCCACCAGCAGAGATACTCAGGGAGATACGCAGTATTTT.

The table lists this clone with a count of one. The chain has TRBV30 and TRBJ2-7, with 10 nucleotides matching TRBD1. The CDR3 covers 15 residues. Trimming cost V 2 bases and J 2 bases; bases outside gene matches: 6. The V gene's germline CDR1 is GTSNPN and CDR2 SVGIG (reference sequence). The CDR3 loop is CAWSMTGGRTYEQYF. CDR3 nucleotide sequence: TGTGCCTGGAGTATGACAGGGGGCCGAACCTACGAGCAGTACTTC.

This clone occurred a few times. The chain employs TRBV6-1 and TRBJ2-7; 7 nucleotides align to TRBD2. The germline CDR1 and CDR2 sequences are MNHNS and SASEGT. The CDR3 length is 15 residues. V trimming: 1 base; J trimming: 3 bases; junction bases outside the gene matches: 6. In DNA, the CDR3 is TGTGCCAGCAGTGAAGGGCTAGCGGAAGGCTACGAGCAGTACTTC. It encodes CASSEGLAEGYEQYF.